Listed below are T cell receptor beta chains from one sample, sequenced in a study of blood T cells in healthy people across ages. MiXCR, applied by TCRdb to the 5' RACE reads, yields one record per CDR3 protein. The sample lists 870,000 or so distinct CDR3 sequences; 29% were seen once. Sequenced sample: blood. These receptors were obtained from a woman of 80 years or more in good health. Both conserved end residues are part of each CDR3. A D gene is named only where the DNA matches it firmly. A row's size may be missing; if present it is once, few, many or a size class.

>TRBJ1-6|-|many|TRBV6-5
TGTGCCAGCAAGAAGGAGGTACGCTCCTATAATTCACCCCTCCACTTT
CASKKEVRSYNSPLHF
>TRBJ1-2|-|-|TRBV10-2
TGCGCCAGCAGTGGACAGCCAACCTCTTATGGCTACACCTTC
CASSGQPTSYGYTF
>TRBJ1-2|-|-|TRBV6-5
TGTGCCAGCAGCTCACCGGGACATGGACCCTATGGCTACACCTTC
CASSSPGHGPYGYTF
>TRBJ2-1|TRBD2|-|TRBV20-1
TGCAGTGCTAGGCCTAGCGGGAGGGCGGGCTATGAGCAGTTCTTC
CSARPSGRAGYEQFF
>TRBJ1-1|TRBD1|few|TRBV6-6
TGTGCCAGCAGTTCCACAGACAGGGCTCGCGCTTTCTTT
CASSSTDRARAFF
>TRBJ2-2|-|few|TRBV4-2
TGTGCCAGCAGCCAAGACAGGGGAATTCGGGACACCGGGGAGCTGTTTTTT
CASSQDRGIRDTGELFF
>TRBJ1-1|-|-|TRBV18
TGTGCCAGCTCACCAGCGACTTGGGACACTGAAGCTTTCTTT
CASSPATWDTEAFF
>TRBJ2-7|TRBD1|many|TRBV11-2
TGTGCCAGCAGCTTCCAGGGGGCGCAGTACAACGAGCAGTACTTC
CASSFQGAQYNEQYF
>TRBJ1-1|-|few|TRBV6-5
TGTGCCAGCAGTTATATCAGGGGTGCTGAAGCTTTCTTT
CASSYIRGAEAFF
>TRBJ1-6|TRBD1|few|TRBV6-2/TRBV6-3
TGTGCCAGCAGGGCCGGGACAGGGTTTTCACCCCTCCACTTT
CASRAGTGFSPLHF
>TRBJ1-3|TRBD1|-|TRBV3-1
TGTGCCAGCAGCCAAGGATGGACAGGGGCCACCATATATTTT
CASSQGWTGATIYF
>TRBJ2-2|TRBD1|-|TRBV12-3/TRBV12-4
TGTGCCAGCAGTTCCGGGACAGGTCTTTTCACCGGGGAGCTGTTTTTT
CASSSGTGLFTGELFF